Sequencing of this T cell receptor (beta chain) was carried out in a study of shared T cell receptors in the human thymus. TCRdb's table, derived via immunoSEQ multiplex PCR, lists solely in-frame clones and lacks some. The sample carries roughly 500,000 clones, around 78% recorded once. V shed 0 bases and J shed 1 base, with 15 bases lying between them. The V gene's germline CDR1 is SGDLS and CDR2 YYNGEE. This CDR3 is 17 amino acids long. These data were likewise used in another study, on human thymus T cells.

The clonotype comes from a boy in the first two years of life with a congenital heart defect. What was sequenced was thymocytes. The V gene is TRBV9, the J gene TRBJ2-3, with a possible D match to TRBD1 (5 bases). The CDR3 spells CASSVGPDSEGTDTQYF. The CDR3 DNA is TGTGCCAGCAGCGTAGGGCCTGACAGCGAAGGCACAGATACGCAGTATTTT.